The present entry profiles one T cell receptor beta chain with its context. This record belongs to a study of T cell changes during pregnancy in multiple sclerosis. This CDR3 is built from 13 residues. V lost 8 bases and J lost 5, with 15 bases in between. Germline-derived CDR1 and CDR2 are MGHRA and YSYEKL. Only in-frame clones appear in the TCRdb table, and some are missing; sequencing was by immunoSEQ multiplex PCR. The sample has almost 55,000 clones, more than 90% seen once. The sequenced sample was CD8+ T cells from peripheral blood mononuclear cells, obtained before pregnancy. The receptor's source is a female donor with multiple sclerosis, enrolled in a pregnancy study. The chain recombines TRBV4-1 with TRBJ1-1; D perhaps matches TRBD1 (6 bases). The CDR3 is CASLDSPGTEAFF. The CDR3 bases are TGCGCCAGCTTGGACAGCCCGGGTACTGAAGCTTTCTTT.